This TCR beta chain was sequenced during a study of T-cell memory formation after mild COVID-19. TCRdb itself ran the 5' RACE reads through MiXCR, one entry per CDR3 protein. The repertoire includes under 250,000 distinct CDR3 sequences, roughly 27% of them detected once, and 11% sits in the top ten. A few counts support this clonotype. V lost 0 bases, J lost 10 bases, and 3 bases lay in between. This CDR3 is built from 11 residues. Germline CDR1 reads KGHDR; CDR2 reads SFDVKD. The clonotype comes from an adult woman who had mild COVID-19 (a few samples of this study predate the infection). Cell type and time point are not known. Sequenced sample: PBMCs or a T cell subset sorted from them (not recorded which). The chain has TRBV24-1 and TRBJ2-1; D not resolved. The CDR3 reads CATSDLREQFF. In nucleotides, the CDR3 is TGTGCCACCAGTGATTTGAGGGAGCAGTTCTTC.